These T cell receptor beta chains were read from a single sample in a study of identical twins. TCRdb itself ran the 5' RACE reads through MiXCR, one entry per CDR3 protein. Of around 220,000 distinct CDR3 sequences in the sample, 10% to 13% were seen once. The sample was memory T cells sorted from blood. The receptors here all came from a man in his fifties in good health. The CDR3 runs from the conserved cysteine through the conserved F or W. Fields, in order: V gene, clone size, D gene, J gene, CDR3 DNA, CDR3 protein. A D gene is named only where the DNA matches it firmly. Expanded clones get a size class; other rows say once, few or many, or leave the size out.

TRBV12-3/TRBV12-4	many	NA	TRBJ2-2	TGTGCCAGCAGTTTAGCGGCCAGAAACACCGGGGAGCTGTTTTTT	CASSLAARNTGELFF
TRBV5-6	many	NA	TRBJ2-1	TGTGCCAGCAGCCCCTGGGGGGTCCCTATCAATGAGCAGTTCTTC	CASSPWGVPINEQFF
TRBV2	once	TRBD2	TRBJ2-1	TGTGCCAGCAGTCCGACTAGCGGGAGGGTAGGTGAGCAGTTCTTC	CASSPTSGRVGEQFF
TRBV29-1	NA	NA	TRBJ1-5	TGCAGCGTTGTAGTCGGATCGACTGGGAATCAGCCCCAGCATTTT	CSVVVGSTGNQPQHF
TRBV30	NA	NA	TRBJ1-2	TGTGCCTGGATGGGCGGACGATCTAACTATGGCTACACCTTC	CAWMGGRSNYGYTF
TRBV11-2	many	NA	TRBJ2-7	TGTGCCAGCAGCTTAGATCAAAAGATCTCCTACGAGCAGTACTTC	CASSLDQKISYEQYF
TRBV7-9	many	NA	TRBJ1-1	TGTGCCAGCAGCTTAGTTGGGCAGCTGAACACTGAAGCTTTCTTT	CASSLVGQLNTEAFF
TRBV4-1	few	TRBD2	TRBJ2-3	TGCGCCAGCAGCCAACCTCCCGGATGGACTAGCGGGGGCCACCTTCCGGTGTATTTT	CASSQPPGWTSGGHLPVYF
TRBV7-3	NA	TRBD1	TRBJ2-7	TGTGCCAGCAGCTTAGGCCAGGGGGCAGGCGAGCAGTACTTC	CASSLGQGAGEQYF
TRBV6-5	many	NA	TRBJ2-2	TGTGCCAGCAGTTACTTTAGCGGTAACACCGGGGAGCTGTTTTTT	CASSYFSGNTGELFF
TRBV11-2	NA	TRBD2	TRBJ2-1	TGTGCCAGCAGCGGCGGGGGTATGGCTAGCGGCAACTACAATGAGCAGTTCTTC	CASSGGGMASGNYNEQFF
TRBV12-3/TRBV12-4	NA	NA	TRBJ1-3	TGTGCCAGCAGGGGGACCGGGGGAAACACCATATATTTT	CASRGTGGNTIYF
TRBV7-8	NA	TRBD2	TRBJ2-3	TGTGCCAGCAGCTTCTTAGCAGCGGGAAGCACAGATACGCAGTATTTT	CASSFLAAGSTDTQYF
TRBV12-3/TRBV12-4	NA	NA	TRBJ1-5	TGTGCCAGCAGTAGTAACTACGACACTTATAGCAATCAGCCCCAGCATTTT	CASSSNYDTYSNQPQHF
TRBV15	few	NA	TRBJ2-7	TGTGCCACCAGCAGAGTCCAGACCCTTCCGCCCTACGAGCAGTACTTC	CATSRVQTLPPYEQYF
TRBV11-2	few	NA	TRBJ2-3	TGTGCCAGCAGCTTACGGGGGCGAGGGGCAGATACGCAGTATTTT	CASSLRGRGADTQYF
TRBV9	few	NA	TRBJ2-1	TGTGCCAGCAGCGTAGCGGGGTACAATGAGCAGTTCTTC	CASSVAGYNEQFF
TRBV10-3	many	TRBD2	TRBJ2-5	TGTGCCATCAGTGAGCAGGGCGGGGGTCGGGAGACCCAGTACTTC	CAISEQGGGRETQYF
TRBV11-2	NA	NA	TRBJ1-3	TGTGCCAGCAGCACGGGACGGGCGACGGGAAACACCATATATTTT	CASSTGRATGNTIYF
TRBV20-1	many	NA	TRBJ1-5	TGCAGTGCTAGTGCTGTATTGGGGGCCGTTCAGCCCCAGCATTTT	CSASAVLGAVQPQHF
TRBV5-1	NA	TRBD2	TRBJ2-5	TGCGCCAGGGGGCAGCGGGGGGGCGTCGAGACCCAGTACTTC	CARGQRGGVETQYF
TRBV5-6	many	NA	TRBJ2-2	TGTGCCAGCAGCTTGGGGATGCATTTCCAGCAGGGGACCGGGGAGCTGTTTTTT	CASSLGMHFQQGTGELFF
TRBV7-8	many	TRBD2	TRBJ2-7	TGTGCCAGCAGCTTAGAGGGCAGCGGGATTCGGAGCGAGCAGTACTTC	CASSLEGSGIRSEQYF
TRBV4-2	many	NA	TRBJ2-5	TGTGCCAGCAGCCAAGGGTTAAAGGGGGAAGAGACCCAGTACTTC	CASSQGLKGEETQYF
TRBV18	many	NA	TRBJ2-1	TGTGCCAGCTCACCAGGTTTGGGGCGTGAGCAGTTCTTC	CASSPGLGREQFF
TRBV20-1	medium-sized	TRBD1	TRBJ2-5	TGCAGTGCTAGTCCCTCCGGACAGGGATTTTCGAAGACCCAGTACTTC	CSASPSGQGFSKTQYF
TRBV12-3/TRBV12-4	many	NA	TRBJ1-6	TGTGCCAGCAGTTTAGGCACCACCAGGGTACCCCTCCACTTT	CASSLGTTRVPLHF
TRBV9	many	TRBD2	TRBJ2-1	TGTGCCAGCAGCCCGGGGACTAATGTCGCCTACAATGAGCAGTTCTTC	CASSPGTNVAYNEQFF
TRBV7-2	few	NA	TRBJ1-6	TGTGCCAGCAGCTTTCGGGCGGGGGACTATAATTCACCCCTCCACTTT	CASSFRAGDYNSPLHF
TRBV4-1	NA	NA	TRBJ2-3	TGCGCCAGCAGCCGGATAATGCCAGGTGCAGATACGCAGTATTTT	CASSRIMPGADTQYF
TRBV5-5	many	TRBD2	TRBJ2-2	TGTGCCAGCAGCGCCGGGACTAGCGGGAACACCGGGGAGCTGTTTTTT	CASSAGTSGNTGELFF
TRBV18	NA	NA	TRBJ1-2	TGTGCCAGCTCACCACCGACGCAGGGATACTATGGCTACACCTTC	CASSPPTQGYYGYTF
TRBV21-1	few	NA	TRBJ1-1	TGTGCCAGCAGCAAAGAACAGGTGAACACTGAAGCTTTCTTT	CASSKEQVNTEAFF
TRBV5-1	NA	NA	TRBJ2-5	TGCGCCAGCAGCTTGGGGGCCTTGGGGGCCCTTGGGGGGACCCAGTACTTC	CASSLGALGALGGTQYF
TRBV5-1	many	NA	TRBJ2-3	TGCGCCAGCAGCTTGGCCTTCAGGGGTTCAGATACGCAGTATTTT	CASSLAFRGSDTQYF
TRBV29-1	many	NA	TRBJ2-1	TGCAGCGTTGTAATCCGCGGAAACTACAATGAGCAGTTCTTC	CSVVIRGNYNEQFF
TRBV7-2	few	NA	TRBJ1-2	TGTGCCAGCTCCCCGGGGGAAAGAGCCGGCTATGGCTACACCTTC	CASSPGERAGYGYTF
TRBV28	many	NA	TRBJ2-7	TGTGCCAGCAGTTGGGCCTACGAGCAGTACTTC	CASSWAYEQYF
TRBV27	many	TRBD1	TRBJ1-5	TGTGCCAGCAGTTCCACAGGGGTCAGCAATCAGCCCCAGCATTTT	CASSSTGVSNQPQHF
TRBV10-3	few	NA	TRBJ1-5	TGTGCCATCAGCCAAGGGGGGCCAGGCCAGCCCCAGCATTTT	CAISQGGPGQPQHF
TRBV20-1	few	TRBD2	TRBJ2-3	TGCAGTGCTGGTAGCGGGAGGGCCGGAGATACGCAGTATTTT	CSAGSGRAGDTQYF
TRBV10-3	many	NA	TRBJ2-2	TGTGCCATCAGTCCCCCTCAGCGTGGGGAGCTGTTTTTT	CAISPPQRGELFF
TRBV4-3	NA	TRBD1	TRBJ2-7	TGCGCCAGCAGCCAAGCGCCGACAGGGCAATACGAGCAGTACTTC	CASSQAPTGQYEQYF
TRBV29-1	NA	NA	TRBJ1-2	TGCAGCGTTTCAACTTCACGGGGCTTCTATGGCTACACCTTC	CSVSTSRGFYGYTF
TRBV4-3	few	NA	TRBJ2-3	TGCGCCAGCAGCCAAGATTGGGGGGGGGCCGGGGATACGCAGTATTTT	CASSQDWGGAGDTQYF
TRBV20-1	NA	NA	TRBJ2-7	TGCAGTGCTAGGGACATCCAGGGTACGGGCGAGCAGTACTTC	CSARDIQGTGEQYF
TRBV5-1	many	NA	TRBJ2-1	TGCGCCAGCAGCTTCAGGGGACTTTCTTACAATGAGCAGTTCTTC	CASSFRGLSYNEQFF
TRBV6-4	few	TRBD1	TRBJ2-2	TGTGCCAGCAAAGGGGGCCTGAACACCGGGGAGCTGTTTTTT	CASKGGLNTGELFF
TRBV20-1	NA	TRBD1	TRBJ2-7	TGCAGTGCTAAACCGGGACAGGGAACCTACGAGCAGTACTTC	CSAKPGQGTYEQYF
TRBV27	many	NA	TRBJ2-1	TGTGCCAGCAGTTTATCCACAGGGCGCAATGAGCAGTTCTTC	CASSLSTGRNEQFF
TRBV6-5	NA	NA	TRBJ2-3	TGTGCCAGCAGTTCGCCAAGCACAGATACGCAGTATTTT	CASSSPSTDTQYF
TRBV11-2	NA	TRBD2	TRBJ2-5	TGTGCCAGCAAGGCGGGGGGCCCGATGGCGCGATGGGGGGGAGAGACCCAGTACTTC	CASKAGGPMARWGGETQYF
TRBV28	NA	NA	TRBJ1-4	TGTGCCAGCAGTTTAAGTGGCCCGGGGGAGGATGAAAAACTGTTTTTT	CASSLSGPGEDEKLFF
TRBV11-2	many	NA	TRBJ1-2	TGTGCCAGCAGCTCACTTCAAGAAGGGGCATCTAACTATGGCTACACCTTC	CASSSLQEGASNYGYTF